These T cell receptor beta chains were read from a single sample in a study of cytomegalovirus exposure and HLA in healthy donors. Here immunoSEQ multiplex PCR was the method, and the copy in TCRdb shows in-frame clones only, minus some. The table has around 190,000 clones, around 85% seen once. The sequenced sample was PBMCs. Receptors originate from a woman in her fifties or sixties in good health and CMV-seronegative. CDR3s include the opening cysteine and the closing phenylalanine or tryptophan. The order of the fields is V gene, J gene, D gene, clone size, CDR3 DNA, CDR3 protein. The D gene is left open where the match is weak. Some rows have no size entry. The others give once, few or many, or a class for an expanded clone.

TRBV5-6	TRBJ2-7	NA	NA	TGTGCCAGCAGCTGGGGAGCATCCTATGAGCAGTACTTC	CASSWGASYEQYF
TRBV27	TRBJ1-2	TRBD1	NA	TGTGCCAGCAGGGGGACAGGGAGGGGTGGCTACACCTTC	CASRGTGRGGYTF
TRBV5-4	TRBJ1-2	NA	NA	TGTGCCAGCAGCTTGGTAAGGGAGAAAGGCTACACCTTC	CASSLVREKGYTF
TRBV5-1	TRBJ1-1	NA	NA	TGCGCCAGCAGCTTGCAAGGGGCCACTGAAGCTTTCTTT	CASSLQGATEAFF
TRBV5-4	TRBJ1-3	NA	few	TGTGCCAGCAGCATACAGGGCTCTGGAAACACCATATATTTT	CASSIQGSGNTIYF
TRBV6-5	TRBJ2-7	NA	few	TGTGCCAGCAGTTATTCGGCCAGGGAATACGAGCAGTACTTC	CASSYSAREYEQYF
TRBV6-5	TRBJ2-7	NA	NA	TGTGCCAGCGAGAAACGCCCCGTCGGGGAGCAGTACTTC	CASEKRPVGEQYF
TRBV28	TRBJ2-7	TRBD1	NA	TGTGCCAGCAGTTCTTCCGGGACAGGGGACTACGAGCAGTACTTC	CASSSSGTGDYEQYF
TRBV11-2	TRBJ1-2	NA	NA	TGTGCCAGCAGCTTAGGAGTAGATAACTATGGCTACACCTTC	CASSLGVDNYGYTF
TRBV21-1	TRBJ1-1	NA	NA	TGTGCCAGCAGCTCCTCTATTAAGACAGGGTTGAACACTGAAGCTTTCTTT	CASSSSIKTGLNTEAFF
TRBV2	TRBJ1-6	TRBD1	NA	TGTGCCAGCACCCTCGGTGGACAGGATAATTCACCCCTCCACTTT	CASTLGGQDNSPLHF
TRBV6-1	TRBJ2-6	NA	NA	TGTGCCAGCAGGGCCTCTGGGGCCAACGTCCTGACTTTC	CASRASGANVLTF
TRBV7-2	TRBJ2-7	NA	NA	TGTGCCAGCAGCTCCCCGGACAGAATCTCCTACGAGCAGTACTTC	CASSSPDRISYEQYF
TRBV4-1	TRBJ2-7	NA	NA	TGCGCCAGCAGCCAAGGACTACCAAACGAGCAGTACTTC	CASSQGLPNEQYF
TRBV5-6	TRBJ1-1	NA	NA	TGTGCCAGCAGCCTTGATACAGGGACTGAAGCTTTCTTT	CASSLDTGTEAFF
TRBV18	TRBJ1-2	TRBD1	once	TGTGCCAGCTCACCTACACAGGGGGCGGACTATGGCTACACCTTC	CASSPTQGADYGYTF